Described below is a single T cell receptor beta chain sequence and its context. Its antigen is currently unknown. This entry comes from a study of memory CD4+ T cells and cytomegalovirus serostatus. Study findings and constraints: CD4+ memory repertoires contained about 40% of the roughly 150 reported CMV TCRbeta sequences. Repertoires predicted CMV serostatus with median bootstrapped AUC of around 0.95.

This CDR3 spans 16 amino acids. The germline V gene encodes CDR1 SGHAT and CDR2 FQDESV (reference sequence). V shed 1 base and J shed 2 bases, with 14 bases lying between them. As processed by the authors: After removing out-of-frame reads, under 2.5 million distinct TCRbeta sequences remained. Assay used: immunoSEQ multiplex PCR; TCRdb lists only in-frame clones, some missing. Clonal size and the V and J genes are those of that table, whereas D and trimming came from the DNA. The table has around 50,000 clones, about 81% seen once. Single viable CD3+CD4+CD8-CD45RO+ cells were sorted as the memory CD4+ T cells. CMV serostatus came from serum IgG against pp150, pp28, p38, p52.

The chain carries TRBV11-1 and TRBJ2-5; D not resolved. The clonotype comes from an adult in good health and CMV-seronegative. The sample taken for sequencing was memory CD4+ T cells from blood. In DNA form, the CDR3 reads TGTGCCAGCAGCTTAGTGAGACGGCAGGCTCAAGAGACCCAGTACTTC. The encoded protein is CASSLVRRQAQETQYF.